Given below is one T cell receptor (beta chain) in context. The antigen is undetermined. The data originate from a study of cytomegalovirus exposure and HLA in healthy donors. Study at large: The Caucasian-associated ancestry cluster contained more than 75% of the approximately 390 genotyped donors.

Study-wide results and caveats: Relative to the approximately 630-donor mean, N-insertions were reportedly fewer in an Asian-associated ancestry cluster in a later analysis. Specific recognition of CMV antigens was confirmed in vitro for a few chains (all CMV-associated).

In germline, CDR1 is LNHDA, CDR2 SQIVND (reference sequence). The ends were cut back, 5 bases at V and 5 bases at J, with 15 bases in the middle. This CDR3 is built from 14 residues. The primer mix had 60 Vbeta and 13 Jbeta primers. Clones were sequenced by immunoSEQ multiplex PCR, and TCRdb holds only the in-frame ones, with some missing. The data contain 150,000 or so clones, roughly four fifths of them singletons. The TCR comes from a female donor in good health and CMV-seronegative. V is TRBV19 and J is TRBJ1-2; a weak D match, TRBD1 (5 bases). The sequencing input was PBMCs. The CDR3: CASSSPLTEYGYTF. The CDR3 bases are TGTGCCAGTAGTTCCCCCTTGACAGAGTATGGCTACACCTTC.